This T cell receptor beta chain came from a study of blood T cells in healthy people across ages. Study conclusions and caveats: CMV status of donors was unknown, possibly confounding expanded clonotype changes.

V lost 5 bases, J lost 5 bases, and 15 bases lay in between. This CDR3 is 14 amino acids long. The use of a sample-barcoded 5' primer and a J-beta primer mix characterized a second PCR of about 7 to 12 cycles. Using its own MiXCR run on the 5' RACE reads, TCRdb lists one record per CDR3 protein. The profile shows 800,000 or so distinct CDR3 sequences, around 50% of them singletons. This clonotype was detected only a few times. Antigen unknown. The sample was blood. The clonotype was recovered from a man older than 75 in good health. The chain is built from TRBV12-3 or TRBV12-4 and TRBJ2-5; possibly TRBD2 for D (5 bases). The CDR3 here is CASSPGNLGETQYF. In nucleotides, the CDR3 is TGTGCCAGCAGTCCCGGGAACCTGGGGGAGACCCAGTACTTC.